Listed below are T cell receptor beta chains from one sample, sequenced in a study of cytomegalovirus exposure and HLA in healthy donors. Sequenced by immunoSEQ multiplex PCR; TCRdb stores in-frame clones only, minus some. Among over 75,000 clones, over 75% were seen once, and the ten largest hold around 6%. Sequencing was carried out using PBMCs. The receptors stem from a female donor in good health and CMV-seronegative. Both conserved end residues are part of each CDR3. The order of the fields is J gene, V gene, D gene, clone size, CDR3 protein, CDR3 DNA. The D gene is left open where the match is weak. Some rows have no size entry. The others give once, few or many, or a class for an expanded clone.

J: TRBJ1-2; V: TRBV5-4; D: TRBD1; size: few; CDR3: CASSLRQGASGYTF; DNA: TGTGCCAGCAGCTTGCGACAGGGGGCGTCCGGCTACACCTTC
J: TRBJ1-5; V: TRBV4-1; D: .; size: few; CDR3: CASSQELQQPQHF; DNA: TGCGCCAGCAGCCAAGAATTACAGCAGCCCCAGCATTTT
J: TRBJ1-5; V: TRBV7-2; D: .; size: .; CDR3: CASSLNRWGNQPQHF; DNA: TGTGCCAGCAGCTTAAACAGGTGGGGCAATCAGCCCCAGCATTTT
J: TRBJ2-3; V: TRBV5-6; D: TRBD2; size: .; CDR3: CASSFKTSGMSDTQYF; DNA: TGTGCCAGCAGCTTTAAGACTAGCGGGATGTCAGATACGCAGTATTTT
J: TRBJ2-7; V: TRBV7-2; D: .; size: .; CDR3: CASSLASEVSSEQYF; DNA: TGTGCCAGCAGCTTAGCGAGTGAAGTCTCGAGCGAGCAGTACTTC
J: TRBJ2-7; V: TRBV4-2; D: TRBD2; size: .; CDR3: CASSQGAQLAGGTYEQYF; DNA: TGTGCCAGCAGCCAAGGGGCCCAACTAGCGGGAGGCACCTACGAGCAGTACTTC
J: TRBJ2-2; V: TRBV15; D: .; size: .; CDR3: CATSRDQRFTGELFF; DNA: TGTGCCACCAGCAGAGATCAGCGGTTCACCGGGGAGCTGTTTTTT
J: TRBJ1-1; V: TRBV5-1; D: TRBD1; size: .; CDR3: CASSLGQGAPYTEAFF; DNA: TGCGCCAGCAGCTTGGGGCAGGGGGCCCCCTACACTGAAGCTTTCTTT
J: TRBJ1-5; V: TRBV2; D: .; size: .; CDR3: CASSVQGGDQPQHF; DNA: TGTGCCAGCAGTGTTCAGGGAGGGGATCAGCCCCAGCATTTT
J: TRBJ1-4; V: TRBV27; D: TRBD1; size: few; CDR3: CASSLMAGGLGLLFF; DNA: TGTGCCAGCAGTTTAATGGCAGGGGGCCTAGGCTTACTGTTTTTT